This TCR beta chain was captured in a study of cytomegalovirus exposure and HLA in healthy donors. The PCR employed 60 Vbeta primers together with 13 Jbeta primers. Data came from immunoSEQ multiplex PCR; TCRdb stores just in-frame clones and leaves some out. The sample holds some 45,000 clones, 55% to 75% seen once. This clone was found once. Antigen unknown. Overall study results and limits: Most TCR sequences proved rare, with some public TCRs found in many donors. It was assumed in the presence/absence analyses that sequencing depth was roughly uniform across donors.

The clonotype originates from a woman in her twenties or thirties in good health and CMV-seronegative. The sample taken for sequencing was PBMCs.

The CDR3 DNA reads as TGCAGCGTTGGATGGGCAGGGGAAGGAGCCCAGTACTTC. It translates to CSVGWAGEGAQYF. The chain has TRBV29-1 and TRBJ2-5; a possible D gene is TRBD1 (6 bases). Germline assignment: CDR1 SQVTM and CDR2 ANQGSEA. CDR3 length: 13 amino acids. The V end lost 4 bases, the J end lost 9 bases, and 18 bases lay between the germline ends.